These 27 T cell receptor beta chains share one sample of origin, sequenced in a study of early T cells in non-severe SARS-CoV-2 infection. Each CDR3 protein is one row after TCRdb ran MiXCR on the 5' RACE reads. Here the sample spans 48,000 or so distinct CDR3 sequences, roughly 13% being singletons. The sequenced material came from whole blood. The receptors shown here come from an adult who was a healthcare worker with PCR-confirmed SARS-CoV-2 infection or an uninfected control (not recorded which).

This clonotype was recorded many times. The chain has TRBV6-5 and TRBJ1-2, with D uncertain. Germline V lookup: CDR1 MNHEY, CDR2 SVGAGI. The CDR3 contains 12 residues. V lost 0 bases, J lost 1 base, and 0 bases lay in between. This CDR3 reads CASSYSNYGYTF. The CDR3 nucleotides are TGTGCCAGCAGTTACTCTAACTATGGCTACACCTTC.

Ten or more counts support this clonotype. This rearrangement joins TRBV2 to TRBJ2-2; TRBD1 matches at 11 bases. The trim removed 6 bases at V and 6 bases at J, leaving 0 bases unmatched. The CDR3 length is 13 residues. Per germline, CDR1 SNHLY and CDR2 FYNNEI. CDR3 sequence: CASRDRGPGELFF. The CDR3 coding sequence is TGTGCCAGCAGGGACAGGGGGCCCGGGGAGCTGTTTTTT.

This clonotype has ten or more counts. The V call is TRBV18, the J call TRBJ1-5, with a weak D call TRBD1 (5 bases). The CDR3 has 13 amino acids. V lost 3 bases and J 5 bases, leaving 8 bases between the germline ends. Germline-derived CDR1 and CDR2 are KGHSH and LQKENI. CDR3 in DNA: TGTGCCAGCTCACCGGGACGGGATCAGCCCCAGCATTTT. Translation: CASSPGRDQPQHF.

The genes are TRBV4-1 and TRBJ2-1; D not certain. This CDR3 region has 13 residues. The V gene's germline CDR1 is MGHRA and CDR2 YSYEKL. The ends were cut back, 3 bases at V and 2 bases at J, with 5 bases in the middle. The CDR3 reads CASSQQPYNEQFF. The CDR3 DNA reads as TGCGCCAGCAGCCAGCAACCCTACAATGAGCAGTTCTTC.

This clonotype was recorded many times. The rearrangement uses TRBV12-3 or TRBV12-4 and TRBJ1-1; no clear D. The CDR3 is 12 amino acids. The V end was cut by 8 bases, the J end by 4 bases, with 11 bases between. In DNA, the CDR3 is TGTGCCAGCCAACGCGGGCCCACTGAAGCTTTCTTT. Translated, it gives CASQRGPTEAFF.

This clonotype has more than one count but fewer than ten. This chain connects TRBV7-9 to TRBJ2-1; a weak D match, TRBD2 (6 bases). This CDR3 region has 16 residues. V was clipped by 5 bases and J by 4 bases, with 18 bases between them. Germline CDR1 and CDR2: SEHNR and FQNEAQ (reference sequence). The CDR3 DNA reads TGTGCCAGCAGCCGACTAGTCCTAGAGGGGTACAATGAGCAGTTCTTC. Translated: CASSRLVLEGYNEQFF.

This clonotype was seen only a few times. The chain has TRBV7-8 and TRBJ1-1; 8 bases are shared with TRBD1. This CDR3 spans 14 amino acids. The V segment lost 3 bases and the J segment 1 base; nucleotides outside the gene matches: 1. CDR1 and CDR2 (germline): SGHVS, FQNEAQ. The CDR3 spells CASSLGQANTEAFF. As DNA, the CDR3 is TGTGCCAGCAGCTTGGGACAGGCGAACACTGAAGCTTTCTTT.

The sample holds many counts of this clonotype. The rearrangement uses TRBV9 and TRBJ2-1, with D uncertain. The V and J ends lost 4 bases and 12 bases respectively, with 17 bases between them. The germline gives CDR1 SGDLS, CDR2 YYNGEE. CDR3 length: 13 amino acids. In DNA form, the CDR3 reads TGTGCCAGCAGCCCCCGTATAGAAGGTGGGCAGTTCTTC. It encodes CASSPRIEGGQFF.

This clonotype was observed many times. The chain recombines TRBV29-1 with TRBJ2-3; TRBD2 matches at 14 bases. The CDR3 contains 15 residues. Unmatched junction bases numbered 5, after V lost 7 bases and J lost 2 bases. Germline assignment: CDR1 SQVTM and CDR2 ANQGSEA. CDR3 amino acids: CSAGTSGRLTDTQYF. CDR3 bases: TGCAGCGCAGGGACTAGCGGGAGACTCACAGATACGCAGTATTTT.

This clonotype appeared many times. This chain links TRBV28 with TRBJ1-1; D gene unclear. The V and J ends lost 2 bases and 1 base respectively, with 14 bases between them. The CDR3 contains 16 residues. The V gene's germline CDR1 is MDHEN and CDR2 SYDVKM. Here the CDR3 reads CASSLTWQPENTEAFF. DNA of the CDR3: TGTGCCAGCAGTTTAACTTGGCAGCCGGAGAACACTGAAGCTTTCTTT.

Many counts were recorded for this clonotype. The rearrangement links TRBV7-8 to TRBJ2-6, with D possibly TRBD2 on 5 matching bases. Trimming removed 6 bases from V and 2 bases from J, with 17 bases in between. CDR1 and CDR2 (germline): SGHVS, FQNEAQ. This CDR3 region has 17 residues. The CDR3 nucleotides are TGTGCCAGCAGACCCACGGGGTTCGCCCCTGGGGCCAACGTCCTGACTTTC. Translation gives CASRPTGFAPGANVLTF.

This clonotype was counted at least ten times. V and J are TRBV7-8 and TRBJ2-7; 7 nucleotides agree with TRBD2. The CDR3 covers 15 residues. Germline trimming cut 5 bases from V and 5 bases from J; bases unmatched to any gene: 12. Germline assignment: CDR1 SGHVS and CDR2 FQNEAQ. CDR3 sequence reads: CASSPHPGRIHEQYF. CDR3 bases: TGTGCCAGCAGCCCCCACCCCGGGAGGATCCACGAGCAGTACTTC. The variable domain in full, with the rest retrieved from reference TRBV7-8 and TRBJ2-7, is GAGVSQSPRYKVAKRGQDVALRCDPISGHVSLFWYQQALGQGPEFLTYFQNEAQLDKSGLPSDRFFAERPEGSVSTLKIQRTQQEDSAVYLCASSPHPGRIHEQYFGPGTRLTVT.

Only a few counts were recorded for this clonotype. CDR3 loop: CASSDIDRVGYEQYF. Here the CDR3 DNA reads TGTGCCAGCAGTGACATAGACAGGGTGGGGTACGAGCAGTACTTC. This sequence joins TRBV6-1 and TRBJ2-7; 7 bases are a match to TRBD1. After removal of 3 bases from V and 4 bases from J, the junction contained 9 bases not matched to a gene. This CDR3 is built from 15 residues. The germline gives CDR1 MNHNS, CDR2 SASEGT.

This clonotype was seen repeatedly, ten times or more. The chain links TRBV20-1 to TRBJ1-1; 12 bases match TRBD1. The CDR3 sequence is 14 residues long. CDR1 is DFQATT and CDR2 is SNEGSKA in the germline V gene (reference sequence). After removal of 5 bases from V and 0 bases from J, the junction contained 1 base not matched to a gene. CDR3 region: CSARDRGLNTEAFF. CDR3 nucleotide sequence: TGCAGTGCTCGGGACAGGGGGCTGAACACTGAAGCTTTCTTT.

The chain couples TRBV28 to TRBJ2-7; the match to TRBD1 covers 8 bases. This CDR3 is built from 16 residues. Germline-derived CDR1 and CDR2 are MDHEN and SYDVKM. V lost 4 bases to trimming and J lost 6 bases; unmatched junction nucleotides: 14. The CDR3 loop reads CASSSADRVIVREQYF. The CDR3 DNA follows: TGTGCCAGCAGTTCTGCGGACAGGGTAATAGTGCGCGAGCAGTACTTC.

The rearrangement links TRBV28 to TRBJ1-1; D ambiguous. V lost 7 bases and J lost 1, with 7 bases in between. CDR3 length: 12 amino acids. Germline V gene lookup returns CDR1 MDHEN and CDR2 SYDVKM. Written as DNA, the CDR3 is TGTGCCAGCACAGGCCCGAACACTGAAGCTTTCTTT. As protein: CASTGPNTEAFF.

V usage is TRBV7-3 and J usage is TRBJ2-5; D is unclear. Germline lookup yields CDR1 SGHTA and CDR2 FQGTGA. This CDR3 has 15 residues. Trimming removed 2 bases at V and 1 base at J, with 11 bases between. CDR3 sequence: CASSLLHTPQETQYF. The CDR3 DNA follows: TGTGCCAGCAGCTTACTCCACACCCCCCAAGAGACCCAGTACTTC.

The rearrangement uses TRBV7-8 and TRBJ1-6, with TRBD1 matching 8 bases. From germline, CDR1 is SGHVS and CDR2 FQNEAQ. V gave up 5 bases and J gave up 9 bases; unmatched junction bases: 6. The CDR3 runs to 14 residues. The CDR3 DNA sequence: TGTGCCAGCAGCCAAACAGGGGGAGGTTCACCCCTCCACTTT. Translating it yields CASSQTGGGSPLHF. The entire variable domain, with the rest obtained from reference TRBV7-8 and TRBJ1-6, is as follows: GAGVSQSPRYKVAKRGQDVALRCDPISGHVSLFWYQQALGQGPEFLTYFQNEAQLDKSGLPSDRFFAERPEGSVSTLKIQRTQQEDSAVYLCASSQTGGGSPLHFGNGTRLTVT.

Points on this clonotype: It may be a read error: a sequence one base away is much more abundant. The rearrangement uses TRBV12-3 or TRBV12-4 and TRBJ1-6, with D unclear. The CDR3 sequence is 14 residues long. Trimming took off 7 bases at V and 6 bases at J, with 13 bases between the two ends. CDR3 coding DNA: TGTGCCAGCACCCCCGACCCACGTAATTCACCCCTCCACTTT. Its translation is CASTPDPRNSPLHF.

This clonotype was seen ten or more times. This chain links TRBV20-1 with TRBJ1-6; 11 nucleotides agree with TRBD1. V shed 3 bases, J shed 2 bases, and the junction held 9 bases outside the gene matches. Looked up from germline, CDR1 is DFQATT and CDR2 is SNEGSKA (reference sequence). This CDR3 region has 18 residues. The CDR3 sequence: CSASEPGQGGTYNSPLHF. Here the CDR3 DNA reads TGCAGTGCTAGTGAACCGGGACAGGGGGGGACCTATAATTCACCCCTCCACTTT.

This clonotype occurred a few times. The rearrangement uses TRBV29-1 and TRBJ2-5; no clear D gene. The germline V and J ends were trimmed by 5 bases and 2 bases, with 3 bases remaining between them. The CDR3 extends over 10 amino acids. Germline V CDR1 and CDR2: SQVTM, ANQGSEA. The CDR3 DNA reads TGCAGCGTTTCTCAAGAGACCCAGTACTTC. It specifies CSVSQETQYF.

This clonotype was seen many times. The CDR3 is CSASLRTNYEQYF. The CDR3 DNA reads as TGCAGTGCTAGCCTGCGGACCAACTACGAGCAGTACTTC. The rearrangement joins TRBV20-1 to TRBJ2-7; D gene unclear. Germline values: CDR1 DFQATT, CDR2 SNEGSKA (reference sequence). V lost 3 bases, J lost 3 bases, and 12 bases lay in between. CDR3 length: 13 residues.

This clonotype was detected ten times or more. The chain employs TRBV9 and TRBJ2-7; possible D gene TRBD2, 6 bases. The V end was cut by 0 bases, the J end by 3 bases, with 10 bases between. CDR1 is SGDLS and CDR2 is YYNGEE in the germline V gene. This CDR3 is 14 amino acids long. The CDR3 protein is CASSVGGSGYEQYF. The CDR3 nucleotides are TGTGCCAGCAGCGTAGGGGGTAGCGGCTACGAGCAGTACTTC.

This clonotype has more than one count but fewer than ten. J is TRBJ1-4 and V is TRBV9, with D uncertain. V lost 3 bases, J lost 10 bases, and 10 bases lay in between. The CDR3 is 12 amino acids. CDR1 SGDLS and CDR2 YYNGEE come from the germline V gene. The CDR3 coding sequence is TGTGCCAGCAGCGCCGTCTCCGGAAAACTGTTTTTT. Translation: CASSAVSGKLFF.

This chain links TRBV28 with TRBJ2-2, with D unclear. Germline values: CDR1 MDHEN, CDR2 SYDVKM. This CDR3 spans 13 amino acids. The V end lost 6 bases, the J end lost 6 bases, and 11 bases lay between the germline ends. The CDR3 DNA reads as TGTGCCAGCAGGCCCCCGGATCCCGGGGAGCTGTTTTTT. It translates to CASRPPDPGELFF.

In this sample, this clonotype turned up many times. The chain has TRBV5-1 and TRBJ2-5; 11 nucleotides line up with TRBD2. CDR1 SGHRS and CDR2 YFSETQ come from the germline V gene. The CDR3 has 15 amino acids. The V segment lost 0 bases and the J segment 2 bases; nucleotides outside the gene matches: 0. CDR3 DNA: TGCGCCAGCAGCTTGGGGACTAGCGGGCAAGAGACCCAGTACTTC. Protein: CASSLGTSGQETQYF.

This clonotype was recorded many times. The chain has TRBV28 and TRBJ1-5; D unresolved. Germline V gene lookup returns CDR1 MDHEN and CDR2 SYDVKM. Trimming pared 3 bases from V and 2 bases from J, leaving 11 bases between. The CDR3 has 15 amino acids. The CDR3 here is CASSFADGGNQPQHF. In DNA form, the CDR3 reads TGTGCCAGCAGTTTCGCCGACGGAGGCAATCAGCCCCAGCATTTT.